Below are 6 T cell receptor beta chains sequenced from a single sample in a study of blood T cell repertoires in COVID-19. This table comes from immunoSEQ multiplex PCR, and its TCRdb copy is limited to in-frame clones, with some not included. The sample consists of approximately 300,000 clones, about 90% of them appearing once. The sample taken for sequencing was peripheral blood. Receptor source: a man between 18 and 29 years old who had recovered from COVID-19.

The chain carries TRBV10-2 and TRBJ1-2, with D possibly being TRBD1 (6 bases). Trimming shortened V by 2 bases and J by 3 bases, and 7 bases separated the two germline ends. Germline V CDR1 and CDR2: WSHSY, SAAADI. The CDR3 length is 13 residues. The CDR3 DNA follows: TGCGCCAGCAGTGAGCAGGGGTACTATGGCTACACCTTC. This codes for CASSEQGYYGYTF.

The chain joins TRBV10-3 to TRBJ2-1, with D perhaps TRBD2 (5 bases). Trimming took 6 bases from V and 5 from J, leaving 11 bases between them. CDR3 size: 13 residues. Germline CDR1 reads ENHRY; CDR2 reads SYGVKD. CDR3 DNA: TGTGCCATCAGCCCGGGGAACGACAATGAGCAGTTCTTC. This translates into CAISPGNDNEQFF.

V and J are TRBV19 and TRBJ2-1; weak D call: TRBD1 (6 bases). The germline V gene has CDR1 LNHDA and CDR2 SQIVND (reference sequence). Trimming pared 6 bases from V and 7 bases from J, leaving 10 bases between. The CDR3 contains 12 residues. CDR3 nucleotide sequence: TGTGCCAGTAGGATCAGGGGTAATGAGCAGTTCTTC. This translates into CASRIRGNEQFF.

The V and J genes are TRBV9 and TRBJ2-5; 10 nucleotides match TRBD1. The J segment lost 4 bases and the V segment lost 0 bases, leaving 3 bases of the junction unmatched. CDR3 length: 15 residues. Germline V gene lookup returns CDR1 SGDLS and CDR2 YYNGEE. The chain's CDR3 is CASSVARTGGETQYF. The CDR3 DNA follows: TGTGCCAGCAGCGTAGCTAGGACAGGGGGAGAGACCCAGTACTTC.

Written as DNA, the CDR3 is TGTGCCAGCAGCTTGACTACGGCAGATACGCAGTATTTT. Its translation is CASSLTTADTQYF. The gene calls are TRBV5-4 and TRBJ2-3; no clear D gene. CDR1 is SGHNT and CDR2 is YYREEE in the germline V gene (reference sequence). V lost 1 base, J lost 4 bases, and 7 bases lay in between. CDR3 length equals 13 residues.

This chain connects TRBV4-2 to TRBJ2-1; 10 positions match TRBD2. Germline CDR1 and CDR2: LGHNA and YNFKEQ. The CDR3 extends over 17 amino acids. The trim removed 0 bases at V and 7 bases at J, leaving 9 bases unmatched. CDR3 amino acids: CASSQDGSGGARNEQFF. In DNA form, the CDR3 reads TGTGCCAGCAGCCAAGATGGGAGCGGGGGGGCCAGGAATGAGCAGTTCTTC.